A single sample gave rise to the 5 T cell receptor beta chains below, sequenced in a study of T cell repertoires in cytomegalovirus infection. In TCRdb, the reads were re-called with MiXCR into one record per CDR3 protein. Of about 69,000 distinct CDR3 sequences detected, about 30% appear once; the ten largest clones hold 45% to 75%. These TCRs are of unknown antigen specificity. The sequenced sample was CD8+ T cells from cultured PBMCs, obtained from culture after CMV antigen stimulation. The receptors originated from a human donor in good health (CMV status not recorded). Some clones in this sample may be carry-over from other donors' samples.

This clonotype was counted between two and nine times. V and J are TRBV19 and TRBJ1-1, with 8 bases fitting TRBD1. The length of the CDR3 is 17 residues. The V segment lost 6 bases and the J segment 1 base; nucleotides outside the gene matches: 13. The germline V gene encodes CDR1 LNHDA and CDR2 SQIVND (reference sequence). In nucleotides, the CDR3 is TGTGCCAGTAGCCCTGGACAGGGCTCCTTTGAGAACACTGAAGCTTTCTTT. Protein: CASSPGQGSFENTEAFF.

This clonotype came up a few times. The chain carries TRBV12-5 and TRBJ2-7; D gene unclear. Germline V gene data show CDR1 as LGHNT and CDR2 as FRNRAP. This CDR3 is built from 13 residues. Trimming shortened V by 3 bases and J by 2 bases, and 8 bases separated the two germline ends. The CDR3, as DNA: TGTGCTAGTGGTTTATCGGCTGCCTACGAGCAGTACTTC. This translates into CASGLSAAYEQYF.

The chain uses TRBV6-6 and TRBJ1-2; TRBD1 might be the D (5 bases). The CDR3 covers 14 residues. Deletions cut 0 bases from V and 6 bases from J, with 11 bases between. Germline loops: CDR1 MNHNY, CDR2 SVGAGI (reference sequence). CDR3: CASSYSKGADGYTF. The CDR3 nucleotides read TGTGCCAGCAGTTACTCGAAAGGGGCGGATGGCTACACCTTC.

The chain combines TRBV9 with TRBJ2-3; TRBD2 matches at 12 bases. Germline V gene data show CDR1 as SGDLS and CDR2 as YYNGEE. V was pared by 2 bases and J by 4 bases, with 5 bases of the junction left unmatched. CDR3 size: 16 residues. DNA for the CDR3: TGTGCCAGCAGCGTGAGACTAGCGGGAGAGGCAGATACGCAGTATTTT. Its protein is CASSVRLAGEADTQYF.

This clonotype was found many times. The chain recombines TRBV6-6 with TRBJ2-7, with 10 bases that match TRBD2. CDR3 size: 17 residues. CDR1 MNHNY and CDR2 SVGAGI come from the germline V gene (reference sequence). Unmatched junction bases numbered 8, after V lost 2 bases and J lost 1 base. CDR3: CASSYRTSGPRSYEQYF. CDR3 sequence (DNA): TGTGCCAGCAGTTACCGGACTAGCGGCCCCCGGTCCTACGAGCAGTACTTC.